This record covers a single TCR beta chain. The antigen is not known. The junction differs from germline at one of its ends, possibly a read error. Total RNA (roughly 530 ng) served as template for TCR beta cDNA synthesis primed by a constant-region primer. Employing slightly modified ARM-PCR, three nested multiplex PCR rounds were run, and these gave rise to the TCR beta libraries. Two initial PCR rounds of 10 to 11 cycles each paired TRBV1-TRBV30 forward primers with a C-beta reverse primer. In TCRdb, the multiplex PCR reads were re-called with MiXCR into one record per CDR3 protein. The sample lists about 64,000 distinct CDR3 sequences, around 64% occurring once. DNA and RNA were both co-extracted from about 19-30 mg of bulk tissue that had not been sorted. Surgery removed the patients' primary liver carcinoma. The CDR3 length is 13 residues. Germline-derived CDR1 and CDR2 are SGHAT and FQNNGV. This sample was included in a study of tumor-infiltrating lymphocytes in primary liver carcinoma.

The study, taken as a whole, reports: Significantly greater top-250-clone fractions characterized tumors relative to blood (p = 0.039).

Specimen: liver tumor tissue from sampling region 4. Noted subset: tumor region T4, right-lateral pole. The sequence was collected from a man in his forties with primary liver carcinoma and hepatitis B virus infection. This chain uses TRBV11-2 with TRBJ2-7, with D tentatively TRBD2 (6 bases). CDR3 nucleotide sequence: TGTGCTAGCAGCTTCGGAGGGCCTAGTGAGCAGTACTTC. Protein product: CASSFGGPSEQYF.